These 30 T cell receptor beta chains share one sample of origin, sequenced in a study of patients and donors after allogeneic stem cell transplantation. Each CDR3 protein is one row after TCRdb ran MiXCR on the RT-PCR reads. The top ten hold 5% to 6.5% of the sample, which has some 880,000 distinct CDR3 sequences, more than 15% seen once. The source material was blood, either unsorted or a sorted T cell fraction (not recorded which). Receptors were obtained from a human donor who was either an allogeneic HSCT recipient or a stem cell or donor lymphocyte infusion donor (not recorded which). It is not recorded whose cells these are; they may come from a transplant donor.

This clonotype has ten or more counts. In DNA, the CDR3 is TGCGCCAGCAGCTTGGCCGGGCAGGTTTCCTCCTACGAGCAGTACTTC. It encodes CASSLAGQVSSYEQYF. This sequence joins TRBV5-1 and TRBJ2-7, with D unresolved. Germline V gives CDR1 SGHRS, CDR2 YFSETQ. There are 16 residues in the CDR3. V was clipped by 0 bases and J by 0 bases, with 13 bases between them.

The chain is built from TRBV19 and TRBJ1-1; maybe TRBD1 (5 bases). Germline V gene sequence: CDR1 LNHDA, CDR2 SQIVND (reference sequence). The CDR3 totals 16 residues. Trimming left V 8 bases short and J 0 bases short, with 19 bases between. CDR3 sequence (DNA): TGTGCCAGTTCCGGCGGGGGTGGAGCTATGAACACTGAAGCTTTCTTT. As protein: CASSGGGGAMNTEAFF.

This clonotype has at least ten counts. The chain has TRBV12-3 or TRBV12-4 and TRBJ1-5; D is unresolved. The CDR3 loop spans 15 amino acids. V lost 6 bases, J lost 3 bases, and 15 bases lay in between. DNA of the CDR3: TGTGCCAGCAGCCGTCCCGGGATCTACAATCAGCCCCAGCATTTT. The encoded protein is CASSRPGIYNQPQHF.

This clonotype was seen repeatedly, ten times or more. The genes are TRBV12-3 or TRBV12-4 and TRBJ2-7; D is perhaps TRBD2 (5 bases). Trimming stripped 7 bases from V and 2 bases from J, with 9 bases between. There are 12 residues in the CDR3. In DNA form, the CDR3 reads TGTGCCAGCAACGGAGGAACCTACGAGCAGTACTTC. This encodes CASNGGTYEQYF.

This clonotype was counted a few times. The chain is built from TRBV9 and TRBJ2-4; the D gene could be TRBD1 or TRBD2 (5 bases each). Between the trimmed V and J ends, which lost 1 base and 6 bases, there was a span of 11 bases. The CDR3 spans 14 residues. Germline assignment: CDR1 SGDLS and CDR2 YYNGEE. DNA for the CDR3: TGTGCCAGCAGCGTAAACAGGACTCGAAACATTCAGTACTTC. It translates to CASSVNRTRNIQYF.

This sequence joins TRBV20-1 and TRBJ2-7; 7 positions match TRBD2. V trimming: 6 bases; J trimming: 4 bases; junction bases outside the gene matches: 9. The CDR3 sequence is 13 residues long. The germline V gene encodes CDR1 DFQATT and CDR2 SNEGSKA (reference sequence). In DNA form, the CDR3 reads TGCAGTGCGGGGAGGGCTAGCGGATACGAGCAGTACTTC. It is translated as CSAGRASGYEQYF.

The rearrangement links TRBV11-2 to TRBJ2-2; possible D gene TRBD1, 5 bases. The germline V and J ends were trimmed by 2 bases and 6 bases, with 13 bases remaining between them. CDR1 and CDR2 from the germline V gene are SGHAT and FQNNGV. There are 15 residues in the CDR3. The CDR3 coding sequence is TGTGCCAGCAGCTTAATTTTTGGGGCCGCCGGGGAGCTGTTTTTT. It translates to CASSLIFGAAGELFF.

This chain uses TRBV10-3 with TRBJ2-7; no clear D gene. This CDR3 has 12 amino acids. Trimming left V 3 bases short and J 7 bases short, with 10 bases between. Germline V gives CDR1 ENHRY, CDR2 SYGVKD. This chain's CDR3 is CAISDTRGEQYF. The CDR3 DNA sequence: TGTGCCATCAGTGATACCCGAGGAGAGCAGTACTTC.

This CDR3 reads CASSSIGLEAFF. The CDR3 DNA reads TGCGCCAGCAGCTCGATCGGACTTGAAGCTTTCTTT. This chain joins TRBV5-1 and TRBJ1-1; D gene uncertain. Germline CDR1 and CDR2: SGHRS and YFSETQ. The CDR3 length is 12 residues. The V gene lost 3 bases and the J gene lost 7 bases, with 10 bases spanning the gap.

This clonotype was seen more than once but under ten times. The CDR3 nucleotides are TGTGCCAGCAGTTACGGCGAATTCGGGGGAGAGACCCAGTACTTC. Its translation is CASSYGEFGGETQYF. The chain combines TRBV6-2 or TRBV6-3 with TRBJ2-5; D perhaps matches TRBD2 (6 bases). This CDR3 contains 15 residues. In germline, CDR1 is MNHEY, CDR2 SVGEGT. V lost 2 bases and J lost 4, with 14 bases in between.

This clonotype was seen a few times. V gene TRBV12-3 or TRBV12-4 combines with J gene TRBJ2-7, with a possible D match to TRBD1 (6 bases). V dropped 8 bases and J dropped 3 bases, with 14 bases sitting between them. The CDR3 is made up of 13 amino acids. CDR3 in DNA: TGTGCCAGCGCTTTGACCAGGGGCTACGAGCAGTACTTC. Its translation is CASALTRGYEQYF.

This clonotype was counted between two and nine times. V and J are TRBV7-8 and TRBJ1-3, with a weak D call TRBD1 (6 bases). Looked up from germline, CDR1 is SGHVS and CDR2 is FQNEAQ. This CDR3 region has 16 residues. The V gene lost 4 bases and the J gene lost 4 bases, with 17 bases spanning the gap. The CDR3 nucleotides are TGTGCCAGCAGCTACACGCATACAGGGAAGGGAAACACCATATATTTT. It yields the protein CASSYTHTGKGNTIYF.

This chain joins TRBV4-1 and TRBJ2-4, with D possibly being TRBD1 (6 bases). V was cut by 1 base and J by 0 bases, with 10 bases left in between. Looked up from germline, CDR1 is MGHRA and CDR2 is YSYEKL. The CDR3 spans 16 residues. Here the CDR3 reads CASSQVAGVAKNIQYF. In nucleotides, the CDR3 is TGCGCCAGCAGCCAAGTCGCAGGGGTAGCCAAAAACATTCAGTACTTC.

This clonotype was observed a few times. CDR3 nucleotide sequence: TGTGCCAGCAGCTCCCCGAACAGGGACAACACCGGGGAGCTGTTTTTT. This codes for CASSSPNRDNTGELFF. This chain uses TRBV9 with TRBJ2-2, with D possibly matching TRBD1 (6 bases). Trimming cost V 4 bases and J 2 bases, with 15 bases left between them. The CDR3 totals 16 residues. The germline CDR1 and CDR2 sequences are SGDLS and YYNGEE.

This clonotype turned up a few times. The chain recombines TRBV20-1 with TRBJ1-5; D is possibly TRBD1 (5 bases). The germline V gene has CDR1 DFQATT and CDR2 SNEGSKA (reference sequence). V gave up 5 bases and J gave up 2 bases, with 10 bases separating them. The CDR3 sequence is 13 residues long. CDR3 residues: CSAGGRGNQPQHF. CDR3 DNA: TGCAGTGCTGGGGGACGGGGCAATCAGCCCCAGCATTTT.

This clonotype has more than one count but fewer than ten. The chain combines TRBV9 with TRBJ1-1; D is perhaps TRBD1 (5 bases). V lost 0 bases to trimming and J lost 1 base, with 19 bases between them. The germline V gene has CDR1 SGDLS and CDR2 YYNGEE. The CDR3 is made up of 18 amino acids. The CDR3 sequence: CASSVGAEGRRRNTEAFF. For the CDR3, the DNA is TGTGCCAGCAGCGTAGGGGCGGAGGGGCGTCGGAGGAACACTGAAGCTTTCTTT. The whole variable domain, filled in from reference TRBV9 and TRBJ1-1, reads DSGVTQTPKHLITATGQRVTLRCSPRSGDLSVYWYQQSLDQGLQFLIQYYNGEERAKGNILERFSAQQFPDLHSELNLSSLELGDSALYFCASSVGAEGRRRNTEAFFGQGTRLTVV.

This clonotype was picked up many times. The chain has TRBV29-1 and TRBJ2-2; the match to TRBD2 covers 10 bases. CDR1 is SQVTM, CDR2 ANQGSEA, per germline. The CDR3 loop spans 15 amino acids. J gave up 6 bases and V 8 bases, and 12 bases lay outside the gene matches. CDR3 loop: CSYARAGGPSGELFF. In nucleotides, the CDR3 is TGCAGCTATGCACGAGCGGGAGGGCCCTCCGGGGAGCTGTTTTTT.

This clonotype was seen many times. The rearrangement uses TRBV12-3 or TRBV12-4 and TRBJ2-5; 9 bases are shared with TRBD2. This CDR3 contains 17 residues. V dropped 7 bases and J dropped 4; count of bases not matched to a gene: 16. CDR3 protein: CASTTWSFSGRPETQYF. CDR3 sequence (DNA): TGTGCCAGCACAACCTGGTCCTTTAGCGGGAGACCAGAGACCCAGTACTTC.

This clonotype has a handful of counts. This sequence joins TRBV6-1 and TRBJ1-6; D not certain. The CDR3 has 16 amino acids. V was clipped by 6 bases and J by 0 bases, with 12 bases between them. Germline V gives CDR1 MNHNS, CDR2 SASEGT. For the CDR3, the DNA is TGTGCCAGCAGGATAAGCTTAAACTCCTATAATTCACCCCTCCACTTT. Its protein product is CASRISLNSYNSPLHF.

The chain is built from TRBV7-9 and TRBJ1-6; 7 bases match TRBD1. Per germline, CDR1 SEHNR and CDR2 FQNEAQ (reference sequence). After removal of 5 bases from V and 9 bases from J, the junction contained 10 bases not matched to a gene. This CDR3 is built from 15 residues. The CDR3 here is CASSDPRGRGSPLHF. The CDR3 bases are TGTGCCAGCAGCGACCCGAGGGGGCGCGGTTCACCCCTCCACTTT.

The rearrangement uses TRBV7-2 and TRBJ2-7; 8 bases are shared with TRBD2. The CDR3 sequence is 15 residues long. Germline lookup yields CDR1 SGHTA and CDR2 FQGNSA. V was clipped by 4 bases and J by 5 bases; unmatched bases: 10. CDR3 residues: CASSSTGGGYHEQYF. For the CDR3, the DNA is TGTGCCAGCAGCTCGACCGGGGGGGGATACCACGAGCAGTACTTC.

This clonotype was counted only a few times. The genes are TRBV5-6 and TRBJ1-1; 8 bases align to TRBD1. This CDR3 region has 16 residues. Germline lookup yields CDR1 SGHDT and CDR2 YYEEEE. After removal of 4 bases from V and 4 bases from J, the junction contained 12 bases not matched to a gene. CDR3 nucleotide sequence: TGTGCCAGCAGCACAAACAGGGGGACAGTATTCACTGAAGCTTTCTTT. Translated: CASSTNRGTVFTEAFF. The full variable domain, rest sourced from reference TRBV5-6 and TRBJ1-1, is DAGVTQSPTHLIKTRGQQVTLRCSPKSGHDTVSWYQQALGQGPQFIFQYYEEEERQRGNFPDRFSGHQFPNYSSELNVNALLLGDSALYLCASSTNRGTVFTEAFFGQGTRLTVV.

In its sample, this clonotype was seen a few times. The chain combines TRBV5-5 with TRBJ1-3, with D possibly TRBD1 on 6 matching bases. The CDR3 totals 16 residues. V was pared by 0 bases and J by 1 base, with 11 bases between. Germline CDR1 reads SGHKS; CDR2 reads YYEKEE (reference sequence). The CDR3 protein is CASSLGVTGSGNTIYF. CDR3 DNA sequence: TGTGCCAGCAGCTTGGGGGTTACAGGGTCTGGAAACACCATATATTTT. Full variable domain (missing parts from reference TRBV5-5 and TRBJ1-3): DAGVTQSPTHLIKTRGQQVTLRCSPISGHKSVSWYQQVLGQGPQFIFQYYEKEERGRGNFPDRFSARQFPNYSSELNVNALLLGDSALYLCASSLGVTGSGNTIYFGEGSWLTVV.

This clonotype was found many times. CDR3: CSAIQGTKPPRDQPQHF. DNA for the CDR3: TGCAGTGCTATTCAGGGGACCAAACCCCCCAGGGATCAGCCCCAGCATTTT. This sequence joins TRBV20-1 and TRBJ1-5; possibly TRBD1 for D (6 bases). This CDR3 spans 17 amino acids. Germline CDR1 DFQATT, CDR2 SNEGSKA (reference sequence). V lost 4 bases, J lost 5 bases, and 24 bases lay in between.

This clonotype was detected a few times. V and J are TRBV4-3 and TRBJ2-5; D is undetermined. CDR3 size: 15 residues. With 1 base removed from V and 1 base from J, the gap between germline ends came to 10 bases. From germline, CDR1 is LGHNA and CDR2 YSLEER. CDR3 residues: CASSQGVGSQETQYF. Written as DNA, the CDR3 is TGCGCCAGCAGCCAAGGGGTTGGTTCCCAAGAGACCCAGTACTTC.

This clonotype came up a few times. The chain couples TRBV7-9 to TRBJ1-1; TRBD1 matches at 7 bases. The J segment lost 1 base and the V segment lost 8 bases, leaving 10 bases of the junction unmatched. This CDR3 contains 15 residues. CDR1 is SEHNR and CDR2 is FQNEAQ in the germline V gene (reference sequence). CDR3 amino acids: CASGGEGTANTEAFF. As DNA, the CDR3 is TGTGCCAGCGGGGGAGAGGGGACAGCGAACACTGAAGCTTTCTTT.

This clonotype was seen a handful of times. The V gene is TRBV5-1, the J gene TRBJ1-1, with D possibly TRBD1 on 5 matching bases. The germline V gene has CDR1 SGHRS and CDR2 YFSETQ. The CDR3 is 14 residues long. Trimming pared 4 bases from V and 3 bases from J, leaving 13 bases between. CDR3 nucleotide sequence: TGCGCCAGCAGCCCGTGGGGGGGGGACACTGAAGCTTTCTTT. This encodes CASSPWGGDTEAFF. The full variable domain, completed using reference TRBV5-1 and TRBJ1-1, is KAGVTQTPRYLIKTRGQQVTLSCSPISGHRSVSWYQQTPGQGLQFLFEYFSETQRNKGNFPGRFSGRQFSNSRSEMNVSTLELGDSALYLCASSPWGGDTEAFFGQGTRLTVV.

V and J are TRBV7-6 and TRBJ2-1, with 12 bases lining up with TRBD2. After removal of 5 bases from V and 6 bases from J, the junction contained 8 bases not matched to a gene. The CDR3 loop spans 16 amino acids. Germline V CDR1 and CDR2: SGHVS, FNYEAQ. In nucleotides, the CDR3 is TGTGCCAGCAGCGAGACTAGCGGGGGCTGGGGCAATGAGCAGTTCTTC. Translation: CASSETSGGWGNEQFF.

Only a few counts were recorded for this clonotype. V usage is TRBV20-1 and J usage is TRBJ1-4; D might be TRBD1 (5 bases). Germline V gene lookup returns CDR1 DFQATT and CDR2 SNEGSKA (reference sequence). This CDR3 is 12 amino acids long. Trimming took 5 bases from V and 5 from J, leaving 9 bases between them. CDR3 DNA sequence: TGCAGTGCTGGGGACGGGAATGAAAAACTGTTTTTT. As protein: CSAGDGNEKLFF.

The table lists this clonotype with many counts. The chain recombines TRBV24-1 with TRBJ2-5; D unclear. V lost 1 base to trimming and J lost 0 bases, with 2 bases between them. CDR1 KGHDR and CDR2 SFDVKD come from the germline V gene. The CDR3 loop spans 13 amino acids. The CDR3, as DNA: TGTGCCACCAGTGATTTAGACCAAGAGACCCAGTACTTC. This gives the protein CATSDLDQETQYF.